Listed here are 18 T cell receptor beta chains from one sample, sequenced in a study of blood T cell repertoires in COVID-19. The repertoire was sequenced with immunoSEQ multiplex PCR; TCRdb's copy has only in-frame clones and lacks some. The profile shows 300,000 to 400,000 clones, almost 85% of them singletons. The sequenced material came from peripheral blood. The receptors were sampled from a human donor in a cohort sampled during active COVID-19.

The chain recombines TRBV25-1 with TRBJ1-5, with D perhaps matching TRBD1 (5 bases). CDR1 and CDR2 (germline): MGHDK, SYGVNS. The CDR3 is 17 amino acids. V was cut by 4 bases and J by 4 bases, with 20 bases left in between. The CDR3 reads CASSGPGGVTDNQPQHF. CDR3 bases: TGTGCCAGCAGTGGCCCCGGGGGGGTGACAGATAATCAGCCCCAGCATTTT.

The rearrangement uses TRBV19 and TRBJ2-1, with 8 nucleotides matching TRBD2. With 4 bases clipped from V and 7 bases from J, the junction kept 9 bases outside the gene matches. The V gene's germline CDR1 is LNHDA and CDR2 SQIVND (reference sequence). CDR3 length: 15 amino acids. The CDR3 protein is CASSRPGLGINEQFF. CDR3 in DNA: TGTGCCAGTAGTAGACCGGGACTAGGAATAAATGAGCAGTTCTTC.

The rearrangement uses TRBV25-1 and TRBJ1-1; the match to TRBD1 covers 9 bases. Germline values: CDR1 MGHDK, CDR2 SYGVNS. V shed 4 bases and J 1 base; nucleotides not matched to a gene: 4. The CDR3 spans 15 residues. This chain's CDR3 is CASSVPDRGNTEAFF. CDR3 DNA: TGTGCCAGCAGTGTCCCGGACAGGGGGAACACTGAAGCTTTCTTT.

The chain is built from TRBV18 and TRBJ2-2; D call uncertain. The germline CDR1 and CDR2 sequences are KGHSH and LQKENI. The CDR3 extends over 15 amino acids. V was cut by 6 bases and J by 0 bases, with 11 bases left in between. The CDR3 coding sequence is TGTGCCAGCTCCCTTCGTTCAGCGAACACCGGGGAGCTGTTTTTT. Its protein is CASSLRSANTGELFF.

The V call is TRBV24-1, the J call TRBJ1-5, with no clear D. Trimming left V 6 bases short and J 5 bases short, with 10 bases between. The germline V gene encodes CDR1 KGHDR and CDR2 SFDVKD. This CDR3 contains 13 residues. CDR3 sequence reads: CATSNRRDQPQHF. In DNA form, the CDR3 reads TGTGCCACCAGTAATCGACGGGATCAGCCCCAGCATTTT.

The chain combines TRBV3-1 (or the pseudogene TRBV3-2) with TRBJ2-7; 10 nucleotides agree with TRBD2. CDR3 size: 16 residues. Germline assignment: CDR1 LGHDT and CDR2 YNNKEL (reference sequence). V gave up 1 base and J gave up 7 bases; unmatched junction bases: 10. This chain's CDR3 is CASSQALSGGPDEQYF. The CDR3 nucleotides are TGTGCCAGCAGCCAAGCTCTTAGCGGGGGGCCGGATGAGCAGTACTTC.

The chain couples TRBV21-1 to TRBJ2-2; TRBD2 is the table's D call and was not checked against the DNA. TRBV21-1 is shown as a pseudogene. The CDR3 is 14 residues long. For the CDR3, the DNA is TGTGCCAGCAGCAAAAGCGGGGGGGCCGGGGAGCTGTTTTTT. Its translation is CASSKSGGAGELFF.

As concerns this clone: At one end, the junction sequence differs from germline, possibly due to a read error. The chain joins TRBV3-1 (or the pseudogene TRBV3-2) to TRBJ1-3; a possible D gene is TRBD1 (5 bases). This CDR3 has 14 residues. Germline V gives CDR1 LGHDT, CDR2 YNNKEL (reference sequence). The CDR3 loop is CASRQDSSGNTIYF. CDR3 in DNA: TGTGCCAGCAGGCAAGACAGCTCTGGAAACACCATATATTTT.

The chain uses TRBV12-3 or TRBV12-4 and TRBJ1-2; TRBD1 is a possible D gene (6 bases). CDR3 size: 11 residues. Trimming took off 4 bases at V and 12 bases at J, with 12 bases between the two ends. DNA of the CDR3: TGTGCCAGCAGTTACAGGGTAGTCGACACCTTC. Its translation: CASSYRVVDTF.

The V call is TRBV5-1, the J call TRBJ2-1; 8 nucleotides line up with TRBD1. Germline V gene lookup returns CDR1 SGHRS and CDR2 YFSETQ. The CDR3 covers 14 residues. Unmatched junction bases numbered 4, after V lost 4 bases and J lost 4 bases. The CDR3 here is CASSLGQDYNEQFF. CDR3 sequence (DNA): TGCGCCAGCAGCCTGGGACAGGATTACAATGAGCAGTTCTTC.

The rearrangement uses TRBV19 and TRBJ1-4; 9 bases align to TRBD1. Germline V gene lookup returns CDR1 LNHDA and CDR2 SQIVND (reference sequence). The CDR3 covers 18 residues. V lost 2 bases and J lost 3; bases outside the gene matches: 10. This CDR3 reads CASSILATGGSANEKLFF. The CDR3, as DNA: TGTGCCAGTAGTATACTTGCTACAGGGGGCTCAGCTAATGAAAAACTGTTTTTT. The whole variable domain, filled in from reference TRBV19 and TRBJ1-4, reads DGGITQSPKYLFRKEGQNVTLSCEQNLNHDAMYWYRQDPGQGLRLIYYSQIVNDFQKGDIAEGYSVSREKKESFPLTVTSAQKNPTAFYLCASSILATGGSANEKLFFGSGTQLSVL.

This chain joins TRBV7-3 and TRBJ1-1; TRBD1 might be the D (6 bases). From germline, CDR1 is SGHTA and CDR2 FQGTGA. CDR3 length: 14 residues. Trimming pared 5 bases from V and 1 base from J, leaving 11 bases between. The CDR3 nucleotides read TGTGCCAGCAGCCTGGGGGACAAGAACACTGAAGCTTTCTTT. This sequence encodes CASSLGDKNTEAFF.

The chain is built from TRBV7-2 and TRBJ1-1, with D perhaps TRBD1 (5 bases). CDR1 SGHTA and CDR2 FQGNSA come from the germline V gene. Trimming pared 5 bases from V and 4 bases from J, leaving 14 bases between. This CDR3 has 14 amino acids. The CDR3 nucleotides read TGTGCCAGCAGCCGGGGGGGTGGTAGCACTGAAGCTTTCTTT. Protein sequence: CASSRGGGSTEAFF.

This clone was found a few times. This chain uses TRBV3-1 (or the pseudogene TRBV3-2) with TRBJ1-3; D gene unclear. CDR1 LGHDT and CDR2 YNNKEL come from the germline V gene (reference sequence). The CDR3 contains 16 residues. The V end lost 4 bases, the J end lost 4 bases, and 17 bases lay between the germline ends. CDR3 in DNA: TGTGCCAGCAGCCCGCAAGGAGAGGGCTTGGGAAACACCATATATTTT. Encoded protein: CASSPQGEGLGNTIYF.

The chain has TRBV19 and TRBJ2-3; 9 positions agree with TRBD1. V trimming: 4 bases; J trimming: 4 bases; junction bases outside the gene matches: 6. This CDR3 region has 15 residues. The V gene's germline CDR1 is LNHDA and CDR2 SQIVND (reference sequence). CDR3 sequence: CASSTRQGGSDTQYF. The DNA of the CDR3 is TGTGCCAGTAGTACCCGACAGGGGGGGTCAGATACGCAGTATTTT.

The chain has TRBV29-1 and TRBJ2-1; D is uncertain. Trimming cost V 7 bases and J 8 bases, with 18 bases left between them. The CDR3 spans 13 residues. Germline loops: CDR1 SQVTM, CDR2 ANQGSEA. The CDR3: CSAEGSPRDEQFF. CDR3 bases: TGCAGCGCAGAAGGTTCTCCACGGGATGAGCAGTTCTTC.

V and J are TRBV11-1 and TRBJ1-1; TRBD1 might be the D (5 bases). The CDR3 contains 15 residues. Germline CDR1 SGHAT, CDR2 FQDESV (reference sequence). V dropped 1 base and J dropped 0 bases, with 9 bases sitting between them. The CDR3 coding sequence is TGTGCCAGCAGCTTAGTGGCAGGGATGAACACTGAAGCTTTCTTT. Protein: CASSLVAGMNTEAFF.

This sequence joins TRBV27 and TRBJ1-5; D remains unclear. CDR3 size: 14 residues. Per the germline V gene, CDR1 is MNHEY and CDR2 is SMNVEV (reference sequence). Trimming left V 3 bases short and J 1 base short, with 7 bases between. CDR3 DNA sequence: TGTGCCAGCAGTTTCCGGGGAAGCAATCAGCCCCAGCATTTT. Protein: CASSFRGSNQPQHF.